What follows is one T cell receptor (beta chain) and its context. Trimming took 3 bases from V and 4 from J; bases not matched to a gene: 5. Germline values: CDR1 LNHNV, CDR2 YYDKDF (reference sequence). The CDR3 is 15 residues long. The data were taken from a study of shared clonotypes between healthy human individuals. TCRdb's table, derived via immunoSEQ multiplex PCR, lists solely in-frame clones and lacks some. This table has around 580,000 clones, roughly 98% appearing once. The naive CD8 subset, CD45RO-negative cells positively selected for CCR7, excluded terminally differentiated effector memory CD45RA+ cells.

The sample comprised naive CD8+ T cells sorted from blood. This sequence was found in a man between 25 and 39 years old in good health. This rearrangement joins TRBV15 to TRBJ2-2; 7 bases are shared with TRBD2. DNA for the CDR3: TGTGCCACCAGCAGGGCGGGAGCGGGCACCGGGGAGCTGTTTTTT. It yields the protein CATSRAGAGTGELFF.